This is a list of T cell receptor beta chains from one sample in a study of shared clonotypes between healthy human individuals. Sequencing used immunoSEQ multiplex PCR; TCRdb keeps in-frame clones, though not all of them. The table records under 650,000 clones, 90% to 96% of them present only once. Sequencing was done on a sample of naive CD4+ T cells sorted from blood. Source of these receptors: a woman aged 25-40 years in good health. The CDR3 runs from the conserved cysteine through the conserved F or W. The D gene is left open where the match is weak. The size entry is marked missing in some rows and otherwise reads once, few, many or a size class.

.	TRBV5-4	once	TRBJ2-6	15	CASSLGAPGANVLTF	TGTGCCAGCAGCTTGGGGGCCCCTGGGGCCAACGTCCTGACTTTC
.	TRBV7-6	.	TRBJ2-2	16	CASSPRTTAWTGELFF	TGTGCCAGCAGCCCAAGGACCACCGCTTGGACCGGGGAGCTGTTTTTT
.	TRBV28	.	TRBJ1-1	13	CASSLSVRPEAFF	TGTGCCAGCAGTTTATCGGTGCGGCCCGAAGCTTTCTTT
.	TRBV7-8	.	TRBJ1-1	15	CASSPGALEDTEAFF	TGTGCCAGCTCCCCAGGGGCCCTGGAAGACACTGAAGCTTTCTTT
.	TRBV7-6	.	TRBJ1-4	15	CASSLYNRENEKLFF	TGTGCCAGCAGCTTATATAACAGGGAGAATGAAAAACTGTTTTTT
.	TRBV15	.	TRBJ2-3	17	CATSKVPWRLDEDTQYF	TGTGCCACCAGCAAGGTCCCTTGGAGGTTAGACGAGGATACGCAGTATTTT
.	TRBV6-1	.	TRBJ1-1	14	CATRRGYVNTEAFF	TGTGCCACCCGGCGTGGTTATGTGAACACTGAAGCTTTCTTT
TRBD2	TRBV7-8	.	TRBJ2-1	17	CASSLPNFGTSTNEQFF	TGTGCCAGCAGCTTACCGAACTTCGGGACTAGTACGAATGAGCAGTTCTTC
.	TRBV5-4	once	TRBJ1-2	13	CASSEGGGYGYTF	TGTGCCAGCAGCGAGGGCGGGGGTTATGGCTACACCTTC
.	TRBV5-1	.	TRBJ1-4	14	CASRRVGVNEKLFF	TGCGCCAGCAGAAGGGTAGGCGTAAATGAAAAACTGTTTTTT
.	TRBV30	.	TRBJ1-1	14	CAWSEQGSRTEAFF	TGTGCCTGGAGTGAGCAGGGAAGTCGCACTGAAGCTTTCTTT
.	TRBV21-1	.	TRBJ2-5	10	CASDKERQYF	TGTGCCAGCGATAAAGAGAGGCAGTACTTC
.	TRBV25-1	.	TRBJ2-3	14	CASSDRPGVDTQYF	TGTGCCAGCAGTGATCGCCCAGGAGTAGATACGCAGTATTTT
.	TRBV28	.	TRBJ2-5	15	CASSSPATGQKPQYF	TGTGCCAGCAGTTCCCCAGCGACAGGTCAGAAGCCCCAGTACTTC
TRBD1	TRBV10-3	once	TRBJ2-7	13	CAIRTGDSYEQYF	TGTGCCATCAGAACAGGGGATTCCTACGAGCAGTACTTC
TRBD2	TRBV7-8	.	TRBJ2-1	17	CASSLKAGLAGRNEQFF	TGTGCCAGCAGCCTGAAAGCAGGACTAGCGGGGCGAAATGAGCAGTTCTTC
.	TRBV5-1	.	TRBJ2-7	16	CASSQKGVKSSYEQYF	TGCGCCAGCAGCCAGAAGGGGGTGAAGAGCTCCTACGAGCAGTACTTC
TRBD2	TRBV18	.	TRBJ2-1	14	CASSRIGRDNEQFF	TGTGCCAGCTCACGGATCGGGAGGGACAATGAGCAGTTCTTC
TRBD1	TRBV5-1	.	TRBJ2-5	16	CASSRTGTGREETQYF	TGCGCCAGCAGCAGGACCGGGACAGGGAGGGAAGAGACCCAGTACTTC
.	TRBV28	.	TRBJ2-7	12	CASESGGYEQYF	TGTGCCAGCGAGAGCGGCGGCTACGAGCAGTACTTC
TRBD2	TRBV5-8	.	TRBJ2-5	15	CASSQSSGNGKTQYF	TGTGCCAGCAGCCAATCTAGCGGGAACGGGAAGACCCAGTACTTC